This TCR beta chain derives from a study of blood T cell repertoires in COVID-19. TCRdb's table, derived via immunoSEQ multiplex PCR, lists solely in-frame clones and lacks some. The data contain under 250,000 clones, around nine tenths of them seen just once; the ten biggest clones take up 3% to 4%. Cohorts were assigned according to the clinical history that participants reported. Germline V CDR1 and CDR2: SGDLS, YYNGEE. V lost 3 bases and J 2 bases, leaving 19 bases between the germline ends. This CDR3 is 17 amino acids long. Sequenced: PBMCs or T cells enriched from blood (not recorded which). V is TRBV9 and J is TRBJ2-3; possibly TRBD1 for D (5 bases). The receptor's source is a woman younger than 45 with acute COVID-19. Written as DNA, the CDR3 is TGTGCCAGCAGCGAGTCCCTGGGGCTAGGGGCCACAGATACGCAGTATTTT. Protein sequence: CASSESLGLGATDTQYF.